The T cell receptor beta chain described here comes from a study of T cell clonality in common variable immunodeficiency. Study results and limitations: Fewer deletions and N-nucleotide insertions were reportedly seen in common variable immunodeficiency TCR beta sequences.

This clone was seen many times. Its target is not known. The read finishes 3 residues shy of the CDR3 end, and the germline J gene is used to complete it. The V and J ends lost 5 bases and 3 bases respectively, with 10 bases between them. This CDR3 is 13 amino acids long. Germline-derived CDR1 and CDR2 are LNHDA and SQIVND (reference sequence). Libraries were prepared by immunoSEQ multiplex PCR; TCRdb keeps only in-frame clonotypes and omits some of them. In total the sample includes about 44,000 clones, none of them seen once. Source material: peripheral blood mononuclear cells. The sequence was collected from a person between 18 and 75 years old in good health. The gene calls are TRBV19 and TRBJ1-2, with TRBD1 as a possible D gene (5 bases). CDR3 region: CASSFQGDYGYTF. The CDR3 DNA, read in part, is TGTGCCAGTAGTTTCCAGGGCGACTATGGC.